The rows below give T cell receptor beta chains drawn from one sample of a study of cytomegalovirus exposure and HLA in healthy donors. Assay: immunoSEQ multiplex PCR; the TCRdb copy retains only in-frame clones and omits some. The repertoire holds 150,000 to 200,000 clones, with around 90% as singletons. Sequencing was performed on PBMCs. These receptors all come from a woman between 18 and 29 years old in good health and CMV-seronegative. CDR3s include the opening cysteine and the closing phenylalanine or tryptophan. D genes are given only for firm matches. The size entry is marked missing in some rows and otherwise reads once, few, many or a size class.

J gene,D gene,V gene,clone size,CDR3 length,CDR3 DNA,CDR3 protein
TRBJ2-5,TRBD2,TRBV9,NA,16,TGTGCCAGCAGCCCAAGCGGGACTAGCGGGACTGAGACCCAGTACTTC,CASSPSGTSGTETQYF
TRBJ2-5,NA,TRBV4-2,NA,15,TGTGCCAGCAGCCAAGAAGCCAGGGGGGTAGGGACCCAGTACTTC,CASSQEARGVGTQYF
TRBJ2-3,TRBD1,TRBV7-9,NA,17,TGTTCCAGCAGCTACGGGACAGGGGCTTCTAGCACAGATACGCAGTATTTT,CSSSYGTGASSTDTQYF
TRBJ2-3,TRBD2,TRBV30,NA,15,TGTGCCTGGAGTGTAGTAGCGGGGCCTCGCGATACGCAGTATTTT,CAWSVVAGPRDTQYF
TRBJ2-5,TRBD1,TRBV7-2,NA,13,TGTGCCAGCAGCTGGGACAGGGAAGAGACCCAGTACTTC,CASSWDREETQYF
TRBJ1-3,NA,TRBV5-1,NA,14,TGCGCCAGCAGCCCCGAGGGACTCGGAAACACCATATATTTT,CASSPEGLGNTIYF
TRBJ2-1,TRBD1,TRBV10-3,NA,15,TGTGCCATCAGTACCCCCGGGACAGACTACAATGAGCAGTTCTTC,CAISTPGTDYNEQFF
TRBJ2-7,NA,TRBV30,NA,13,TGTGCCTGGAACCATGGGCCCTCCTACGAGCAGTACTTC,CAWNHGPSYEQYF
TRBJ2-7,TRBD2,TRBV15,NA,17,TGTGCCACCAGCAGAGATCGGGGAAGCGGGGAAAGCTACGAGCAGTACTTC,CATSRDRGSGESYEQYF
TRBJ2-4,NA,TRBV2,NA,15,TGTGCCAGCAGTGAATTGCTGAGCGCCAAAAACATTCAGTACTTC,CASSELLSAKNIQYF
TRBJ2-3,TRBD2,TRBV29-1,NA,18,TGCAGCGTTGAAGCTAGCGGGAGGCCCGTGTCCTTCACAGATACGCAGTATTTT,CSVEASGRPVSFTDTQYF
TRBJ1-1,NA,TRBV18,NA,17,TGTGCCAGCTCACCTCGCAAGGGGGGGGCCGGGATTACTGAAGCTTTCTTT,CASSPRKGGAGITEAFF
TRBJ2-1,NA,TRBV6-5,NA,14,TGTGCCAGCAGTTTCAAAGACAGTTACAATGAGCAGTTCTTC,CASSFKDSYNEQFF
TRBJ2-2,TRBD2,TRBV29-1,NA,14,TGCAGCGTTGATGCCTCGGGGGGAACCGGGGAGCTGTTTTTT,CSVDASGGTGELFF
TRBJ2-7,TRBD1,TRBV5-1,NA,15,TGCGCCAGCAGCCCGTGGACAGGGGGTTCGTACGAGCAGTACTTC,CASSPWTGGSYEQYF
TRBJ1-2,NA,TRBV6-5,NA,13,TGTGCCAGCACCTCCGGATCAGGGGATCGCTACACCTTC,CASTSGSGDRYTF
TRBJ2-1,TRBD2,TRBV4-1,NA,18,TGCGCCAGCAGCCAAGGGGGAGCGGGAGGGTCGTCCTACAATGAGCAGTTCTTC,CASSQGGAGGSSYNEQFF
TRBJ1-2,NA,TRBV14,NA,13,TGTGCCAGCAGCCAAGATCGGGGATATGGCTACACCTTC,CASSQDRGYGYTF
TRBJ2-4,NA,TRBV10-3,NA,13,TGTGCCATCAGTATCGCTAGTGAAAACATTCAGTACTTC,CAISIASENIQYF
TRBJ1-1,NA,TRBV27,NA,12,TGTGCCAGCAGTACCCCGGGAACGGAAGCTTTCTTT,CASSTPGTEAFF
TRBJ2-5,TRBD2,TRBV2,NA,17,TGTGCCAGCAGCGGAGGACTAGCGGGGGCCCTCCAAGAGACCCAGTACTTC,CASSGGLAGALQETQYF
TRBJ2-2,TRBD2,TRBV11-3,NA,17,TGTGCCAGCAGCGCCCGGACTAGCGGAACGAACACCGGGGAGCTGTTTTTT,CASSARTSGTNTGELFF
TRBJ1-5,NA,TRBV27,NA,14,TGTGCCAGCAGTCTTGACTGGGGCAATCAGCCCCAGCATTTT,CASSLDWGNQPQHF
TRBJ2-7,TRBD1,TRBV28,once,15,TGTGCCAGCAGTTTCCCGGGACAGATACAGGGCGAGCAGTACTTC,CASSFPGQIQGEQYF
TRBJ1-1,TRBD1,TRBV6-5,NA,16,TGTGCCAGCAGTTACTTCCCGACAGGGGTGAACACTGAAGCTTTCTTT,CASSYFPTGVNTEAFF
TRBJ1-5,NA,TRBV6-5,few,13,TGTGCCAGCAGTTACTCATCGGATCAGCCCCAGCATTTT,CASSYSSDQPQHF